Below are 26 T cell receptor beta chains sequenced from a single sample in a study of vaccination and CD4 T cells after COVID-19. Their antigens are not known. This sample's treatment: roughly ten-day PBMC culture with coronavirus spike peptide pools or control peptides (ViraFEST assay). Sequence data for DNA of cultured CD4+ T cells were generated by the Oncomine TCR Beta short-read assay. TCRdb independently ran MiXCR on the PCR reads; one entry per CDR3 protein. Here the sample spans about 4,500 distinct CDR3 sequences, 48% being singletons. Specimen: CD4+ T cells from blood, cultured in vitro. The receptor source for this set is a human donor who had recovered from COVID-19.

The rearrangement uses TRBV6-2 or TRBV6-3 and TRBJ1-2, with 7 bases aligning to TRBD1. Germline V gene data show CDR1 as MNHEY and CDR2 as SVGEGT. This CDR3 is 15 amino acids long. The junction had 10 bases not matched to a gene; V was cut back by 5 bases and J by 4 bases. The CDR3 region has the DNA TGTGCCAGCAGTAAGACAGGGAATATTCCCTATGGCTACACCTTC. This gives the protein CASSKTGNIPYGYTF.

The chain joins TRBV30 to TRBJ1-5; weak D call: TRBD1 (5 bases). Germline assignment: CDR1 GTSNPN and CDR2 SVGIG (reference sequence). CDR3 size: 14 residues. Trimming removed 0 bases from V and 9 bases from J, with 15 bases in between. The CDR3 sequence: CAWSVRQGRGPQHF. DNA for the CDR3: TGTGCCTGGAGTGTACGGCAGGGCCGGGGGCCCCAGCATTTT.

The chain uses TRBV19 and TRBJ2-7; TRBD2 matches at 7 bases. The germline CDR1 and CDR2 sequences are LNHDA and SQIVND (reference sequence). The CDR3 is 15 amino acids. V shed 3 bases, J shed 2 bases, and the junction held 7 bases outside the gene matches. The chain's CDR3 is CASSIASGHPYEQYF. The CDR3, as DNA: TGTGCCAGTAGTATCGCTAGCGGACACCCCTACGAGCAGTACTTC.

The genes are TRBV19 and TRBJ1-5; D gene uncertain. Germline-derived CDR1 and CDR2 are LNHDA and SQIVND (reference sequence). The CDR3 contains 13 residues. V lost 1 base, J lost 9 bases, and 10 bases lay in between. CDR3 residues: CASSIGPGGPQHF. The DNA of the CDR3 is TGTGCCAGTAGTATAGGCCCAGGCGGGCCCCAGCATTTT. The variable domain in full, with the rest retrieved from reference TRBV19 and TRBJ1-5, is DGGITQSPKYLFRKEGQNVTLSCEQNLNHDAMYWYRQDPGQGLRLIYYSQIVNDFQKGDIAEGYSVSREKKESFPLTVTSAQKNPTAFYLCASSIGPGGPQHFGDGTRLSIL.

The gene calls are TRBV4-1 and TRBJ2-1, with 14 bases lining up with TRBD2. V lost 1 base to trimming and J lost 8 bases; unmatched junction nucleotides: 7. CDR1 and CDR2 (germline): MGHRA, YSYEKL. There are 17 residues in the CDR3. CDR3 in amino acids: CASSQVRLAGGPYEQFF. The CDR3 coding sequence is TGCGCCAGCAGCCAAGTAAGACTAGCGGGGGGGCCTTATGAGCAGTTCTTC.

The genes are TRBV6-5 and TRBJ1-3; D perhaps matches TRBD1 (6 bases). CDR1 and CDR2 from the germline V gene are MNHEY and SVGAGI. The CDR3 spans 14 residues. V was trimmed by 4 bases and J by 0 bases, leaving 7 bases between them. CDR3 nucleotide sequence: TGTGCCAGCAGTTCGGACAGCTCTGGAAACACCATATATTTT. Translation: CASSSDSSGNTIYF.

This clonotype was seen a handful of times. J is TRBJ1-1 and V is TRBV30; TRBD1 matches at 9 bases. The germline V gene encodes CDR1 GTSNPN and CDR2 SVGIG (reference sequence). The V gene end was trimmed by 4 bases and the J gene end by 11 bases; junction bases not matched to a gene: 11. This CDR3 spans 13 amino acids. CDR3 amino acids: CAWTQTLDRGAFF. The CDR3 DNA reads TGTGCCTGGACCCAAACCCTCGACAGGGGGGCTTTCTTT. The variable domain in full, with the rest retrieved from reference TRBV30 and TRBJ1-1, is SQTIHQWPATLVQPVGSPLSLECTVEGTSNPNLYWYRQAAGRGLQLLFYSVGIGQISSEVPQNLSASRPQDRQFILSSKKLLLSDSGFYLCAWTQTLDRGAFFGQGTRLTVV.

The genes are TRBV6-2 or TRBV6-3 and TRBJ1-1; tentative D call: TRBD1 (6 bases). CDR3 length: 15 amino acids. The germline V and J ends were trimmed by 7 bases and 0 bases, with 15 bases remaining between them. Germline V gene data show CDR1 as MNHEY and CDR2 as SVGEGT. The CDR3 loop is CASTPPGGLNTEAFF. CDR3 DNA sequence: TGTGCCAGCACCCCCCCCGGGGGGCTGAACACTGAAGCTTTCTTT.

The chain has TRBV19 and TRBJ1-2; 8 bases align to TRBD1. The ends lost 6 bases at V and 4 bases at J; junction bases unmatched: 7. The germline V gene encodes CDR1 LNHDA and CDR2 SQIVND (reference sequence). This CDR3 is 14 amino acids long. The CDR3 is CASSPDRVGYGYTF. In nucleotides, the CDR3 is TGTGCCAGTAGCCCGGACAGGGTCGGCTATGGCTACACCTTC.

This clonotype counts as large. This rearrangement joins TRBV20-1 to TRBJ1-2; no reliable D call. V shed 8 bases and J shed 0 bases, with 16 bases lying between them. CDR1 and CDR2 from the germline V gene are DFQATT and SNEGSKA (reference sequence). The CDR3 runs 14 residues. CDR3 DNA sequence: TGCAGTTCCGCCTCACTGATTCCTAACTATGGCTACACCTTC. Protein sequence: CSSASLIPNYGYTF.

This clonotype was seen a handful of times. The chain has TRBV7-9 and TRBJ1-6; TRBD1 is a possible D gene (6 bases). Trimming stripped 5 bases from V and 10 bases from J, with 15 bases between. Germline CDR1 and CDR2: SEHNR and FQNEAQ (reference sequence). The CDR3 has 14 amino acids. Written as DNA, the CDR3 is TGTGCCAGCAGCGCCGGGGGGGCCGGATCACCCCTCCACTTT. Translating it yields CASSAGGAGSPLHF.

The chain combines TRBV5-8 with TRBJ1-6; D not certain. CDR1 SGHTS and CDR2 YDEGEE come from the germline V gene. The germline V and J ends were trimmed by 1 base and 6 bases, with 17 bases remaining between them. The length of the CDR3 is 17 residues. The CDR3 here is CASSLYGERASNSPLHF. DNA for the CDR3: TGTGCCAGCAGCTTGTACGGGGAAAGGGCCAGTAATTCACCCCTCCACTTT.

In its sample, this clonotype was seen once. The chain has TRBV5-1 and TRBJ1-1; 7 positions match TRBD1. V lost 4 bases to trimming and J lost 0 bases; unmatched junction nucleotides: 3. This CDR3 contains 14 residues. CDR1 SGHRS and CDR2 YFSETQ come from the germline V gene. Written as DNA, the CDR3 is TGCGCCAGCAGCCTGACAGGGTTGAACACTGAAGCTTTCTTT. It translates to CASSLTGLNTEAFF.

The chain combines TRBV28 with TRBJ1-1; weak D call: TRBD1 (6 bases). Germline-derived CDR1 and CDR2 are MDHEN and SYDVKM. The CDR3 contains 16 residues. Trimming shortened V by 5 bases and J by 1 base, and 17 bases separated the two germline ends. Here the CDR3 reads CASSIRGQLENTEAFF. In nucleotides, the CDR3 is TGTGCCAGCAGTATACGAGGACAGTTAGAGAACACTGAAGCTTTCTTT.

The DNA of the CDR3 is TGTGCCAGCAGCCCGAGCGGGGTTCTCGGTGAAGCTTTCTTT. Protein: CASSPSGVLGEAFF. The rearrangement joins TRBV12-3 or TRBV12-4 to TRBJ1-1; D not resolved. The length of the CDR3 is 14 residues. V was trimmed by 6 bases and J by 7 bases, leaving 18 bases between them.

This clonotype was picked up one time. The chain couples TRBV28 to TRBJ1-2; tentative D call: TRBD1 (6 bases). Germline CDR1 and CDR2: MDHEN and SYDVKM. The CDR3 sequence is 13 residues long. V lost 5 bases to trimming and J lost 7 bases, with 14 bases between them. CDR3 nucleotide sequence: TGTGCCAGCAGTCCAAGGGGGTGGGGTGGCTACACCTTC. Translating it yields CASSPRGWGGYTF.

The chain links TRBV5-4 to TRBJ1-1; D is uncertain. CDR3 length: 12 residues. From germline, CDR1 is SGHNT and CDR2 YYREEE (reference sequence). With 4 bases removed from V and 1 base from J, the gap between germline ends came to 5 bases. CDR3 DNA sequence: TGTGCCAGCAGCCCCTGGAACACTGAAGCTTTCTTT. Encoded protein: CASSPWNTEAFF.

The V gene is TRBV20-1, the J gene TRBJ2-5; D not resolved. V was clipped by 1 base and J by 7 bases, with 13 bases between them. The CDR3 contains 13 residues. Germline V lookup: CDR1 DFQATT, CDR2 SNEGSKA (reference sequence). Here the CDR3 DNA reads TGCAGTGCTAGAGGGGGTGCCTTGGGGACCCAGTACTTC. Translating gives CSARGGALGTQYF.

This chain connects TRBV2 to TRBJ1-1, with 9 bases lining up with TRBD1. This CDR3 has 12 residues. Germline CDR1 SNHLY, CDR2 FYNNEI. V was pared by 2 bases and J by 10 bases, with 2 bases of the junction left unmatched. The CDR3 protein is CASSESGQGAFF. CDR3 bases: TGTGCCAGCAGTGAATCGGGACAGGGAGCTTTCTTT.

The V and J genes are TRBV20-1 and TRBJ2-7, with a possible D match to TRBD1 (6 bases). The V end was cut by 5 bases, the J end by 0 bases, with 23 bases between. This CDR3 is 17 amino acids long. Germline-derived CDR1 and CDR2 are DFQATT and SNEGSKA (reference sequence). The CDR3 nucleotides read TGCAGTGCTCCCCCCGGGACATCAAGGGGGATCTCCTACGAGCAGTACTTC. This translates into CSAPPGTSRGISYEQYF.

This clonotype came up a few times. The V call is TRBV2, the J call TRBJ2-5; D could derive from TRBD1 or TRBD2 (6 bases each). Germline V gene lookup returns CDR1 SNHLY and CDR2 FYNNEI. This CDR3 is built from 15 residues. Trimming removed 4 bases at V and 5 bases at J, with 17 bases between. This CDR3 reads CASSVSFGGGETQYF. The CDR3 nucleotides read TGTGCCAGCAGTGTAAGCTTCGGGGGCGGGGAGACCCAGTACTTC.

This clonotype was recorded only once. The V gene is TRBV12-2, the J gene TRBJ2-3. TRBV12-2 is given as a pseudogene. The CDR3 sequence is 11 residues long. CDR3 protein: CASRLSDTQYF. In DNA form, the CDR3 reads TGTGCAAGTCGCTTATCAGATACGCAGTATTTT.

V usage is TRBV5-4 and J usage is TRBJ2-5, with D unclear. Germline values: CDR1 SGHNT, CDR2 YYREEE (reference sequence). Trimming stripped 0 bases from V and 3 bases from J, with 0 bases between. The CDR3 has 11 residues. In DNA form, the CDR3 reads TGTGCCAGCAGCTTGGAAGAGACCCAGTACTTC. Its translation is CASSLEETQYF. The variable domain in full, with the rest retrieved from reference TRBV5-4 and TRBJ2-5, is ETGVTQSPTHLIKTRGQQVTLRCSSQSGHNTVSWYQQALGQGPQFIFQYYREEENGRGNFPPRFSGLQFPNYSSELNVNALELDDSALYLCASSLEETQYFGPGTRLLVL.

The J gene is TRBJ1-2, the V gene TRBV20-1; possible D gene TRBD1, 5 bases. The CDR3 extends over 14 amino acids. The germline CDR1 and CDR2 sequences are DFQATT and SNEGSKA (reference sequence). Trimming pared 0 bases from V and 5 bases from J, leaving 13 bases between. The CDR3 DNA reads TGCAGTGCTAGAGATCCGACAGCGAAATATGGCTACACCTTC. Translating it yields CSARDPTAKYGYTF.

This clonotype has more than one count but fewer than ten. The gene calls are TRBV10-3 and TRBJ2-7; 14 bases are a match to TRBD2. The length of the CDR3 is 16 residues. V was clipped by 5 bases and J by 7 bases; unmatched bases: 10. Germline values: CDR1 ENHRY, CDR2 SYGVKD. For the CDR3, the DNA is TGTGCCATCAGTCCTACCGGGACTAGCGGGAGTGAGGAGCAGTACTTC. Protein sequence: CAISPTGTSGSEEQYF.

This CDR3 is CASSIGVGQPQHF. CDR3 bases: TGTGCCAGTAGTATAGGGGTGGGCCAGCCCCAGCATTTT. The chain combines TRBV19 with TRBJ1-5, with no clear D. This CDR3 region has 13 residues. The V gene lost 1 base and the J gene lost 7 bases, with 8 bases spanning the gap. Germline CDR1 is LNHDA and CDR2 is SQIVND (reference sequence).